The 26 T cell receptor beta chains below were found in one sample sequenced in a study of CXCR3-negative and CXCR3-positive naive CD8 T cells. Findings and caveats of the study: Naive CXCR3-positive cells had TRB CDR3s more hydrophobic than those of CXCR3-negative naive cells.

For these receptors, no antigen is known. Researchers prepared the TRB cDNA libraries using 5' RACE with UMI labels. TCRdb re-called the 5' RACE reads, yielding one record per CDR3 amino acid sequence without DNA. This listing includes 150,000 to 180,000 distinct CDR3 sequences. Source material: naive CXCR3+ CD8+ T cells from blood. Documented subset: CD45RO-CCR7+CD27+CD95- naive CD8+ T cells expressing CXCR3 (TNR3+). The source is a human donor in good health. Some clones in this sample may be carry-over from other donors' samples.

The rearrangement joins TRBV12-3 or TRBV12-4 to TRBJ2-1; TCRdb indicates TRBD2, and absent DNA this call remains unverified. There are 16 residues in the CDR3. CDR3: CASSSGVMSSYNEQFF.

This chain links TRBV7-3 with TRBJ2-6; the D call from TCRdb, TRBD1, cannot be confirmed without DNA. The CDR3 length is 17 residues. Germline assignment: CDR1 SGHTA and CDR2 FQGTGA. CDR3: CASARDRGLAGANVLTF.

This chain uses TRBV9 with TRBJ2-7; absent DNA, TCRdb's TRBD1 call cannot be checked. The CDR3 covers 14 residues. The germline V gene has CDR1 SGDLS and CDR2 YYNGEE. This CDR3 reads CASSPRQTSYEQYF.

This sequence joins TRBV18 and TRBJ2-2; the TCRdb D gene call, TRBD1, has no DNA to confirm it. Germline V gene data show CDR1 as KGHSH and CDR2 as LQKENI. CDR3 length: 16 residues. The CDR3 loop reads CASSPPAGPNTGELFF.

The chain employs TRBV5-6 and TRBJ2-1. The germline CDR1 and CDR2 sequences are SGHDT and YYEEEE. The CDR3 loop spans 13 amino acids. The CDR3 here is CASSLLRYNEQFF. Drawing the rest from reference TRBV5-6 and TRBJ2-1, the complete variable domain is DAGVTQSPTHLIKTRGQQVTLRCSPKSGHDTVSWYQQALGQGPQFIFQYYEEEERQRGNFPDRFSGHQFPNYSSELNVNALLLGDSALYLCASSLLRYNEQFFGPGTRLTVL.

The CDR3 region is CASSLVSADTQYF. The chain joins TRBV11-2 to TRBJ2-3. CDR3 length: 13 residues. Germline lookup yields CDR1 SGHAT and CDR2 FQNNGV.

The gene calls are TRBV25-1 and TRBJ1-1. The germline V gene encodes CDR1 MGHDK and CDR2 SYGVNS. This CDR3 region has 11 residues. CDR3 region: CASSDRTEAFF. Supplemented by reference TRBV25-1 and TRBJ1-1, the full variable domain reads EADIYQTPRYLVIGTGKKITLECSQTMGHDKMYWYQQDPGMELHLIHYSYGVNSTEKGDLSSESTVSRIRTEHFPLTLESARPSHTSQYLCASSDRTEAFFGQGTRLTVV.

The chain uses TRBV28 and TRBJ2-7; TCRdb reports TRBD1, a call that lacks DNA to check it against. The germline V gene encodes CDR1 MDHEN and CDR2 SYDVKM. The CDR3 consists of 14 residues. CDR3 protein: CASSSGTDSYEQYF.

The rearrangement joins TRBV5-6 to TRBJ2-3; lacking DNA, the TRBD2 call made by TCRdb goes unchecked. Germline V gene data show CDR1 as SGHDT and CDR2 as YYEEEE. CDR3 size: 15 residues. The CDR3 protein is CASSFLAGSQDTQYF.

The chain joins TRBV20-1 to TRBJ1-2; TCRdb names TRBD1, which stays unverified in the absence of DNA. This CDR3 region has 13 residues. Germline loops: CDR1 DFQATT, CDR2 SNEGSKA (reference sequence). CDR3 loop: CSARDLPGPGYTF.

V is TRBV5-1 and J is TRBJ1-4. This CDR3 has 15 residues. CDR1 and CDR2 from the germline V gene are SGHRS and YFSETQ. The CDR3 loop is CASSLAGVANEKLFF.

V usage is TRBV12-5 and J usage is TRBJ1-5; with no DNA, the TCRdb D assignment of TRBD1 cannot be verified. The CDR3 loop spans 15 amino acids. Germline V CDR1 and CDR2: LGHNT, FRNRAP. The CDR3 is CASGPPGDSNQPQHF. Together with reference TRBV12-5 and TRBJ1-5, the CDR3 gives the full variable domain: DARVTQTPRHKVTEMGQEVTMRCQPILGHNTVFWYRQTMMQGLELLAYFRNRAPLDDSGMPKDRFSAEMPDATLATLKIQPSEPRDSAVYFCASGPPGDSNQPQHFGDGTRLSIL.

CDR3 loop: CASSLWFATNEKLFF. This rearrangement joins TRBV7-8 to TRBJ1-4. The CDR3 extends over 15 amino acids. Germline V gene data show CDR1 as SGHVS and CDR2 as FQNEAQ.

The J gene is TRBJ2-7, the V gene TRBV2; TCRdb's assignment of TRBD2 cannot be checked, as there is no DNA. There are 15 residues in the CDR3. Germline loops: CDR1 SNHLY, CDR2 FYNNEI. The CDR3 reads CASSEELGQPYEQYF.

The chain links TRBV12-2 to TRBJ1-6; without DNA, the TCRdb call of TRBD1 cannot be checked. TRBV12-2 is marked as a pseudogene. The CDR3 totals 17 residues. The CDR3 sequence: CASRLVGGEQGHSPLHF.

The gene calls are TRBV6-6 and TRBJ1-3. This CDR3 comprises 18 residues. Germline V CDR1 and CDR2: MNHNY, SVGAGI (reference sequence). This CDR3 is CASSYSFSLTAAGNTIYF.

This chain uses TRBV7-9 with TRBJ1-1; TCRdb's D gene call, TRBD1, goes unchecked for lack of DNA. The CDR3 extends over 12 amino acids. CDR1 is SEHNR and CDR2 is FQNEAQ in the germline V gene (reference sequence). The CDR3 sequence: CASSQQGAEAFF.

V usage is TRBV7-9 and J usage is TRBJ2-7; TCRdb names TRBD2, which stays unverified in the absence of DNA. The CDR3 is 15 residues long. Germline V lookup: CDR1 SEHNR, CDR2 FQNEAQ (reference sequence). The CDR3 reads CASSLATGSDHEQYF. Combining the CDR3 with reference TRBV7-9 and TRBJ2-7 gives the whole variable domain DTGVSQNPRHKITKRGQNVTFRCDPISEHNRLYWYRQTLGQGPEFLTYFQNEAQLEKSRLLSDRFSAERPKGSFSTLEIQRTEQGDSAMYLCASSLATGSDHEQYFGPGTRLTVT.

The V gene is TRBV20-1, the J gene TRBJ1-1. Germline V gives CDR1 DFQATT, CDR2 SNEGSKA (reference sequence). The CDR3 has 13 amino acids. The CDR3 region is CSATSDLNTEAFF.

The chain couples TRBV29-1 to TRBJ2-2; checking the TCRdb D call of TRBD1 is not possible without DNA. The CDR3 covers 12 residues. Germline V lookup: CDR1 SQVTM, CDR2 ANQGSEA. The CDR3 loop is CSVEPGYGELFF.

The gene calls are TRBV18 and TRBJ2-1; TCRdb's D call, TRBD2, is unchecked because there is no DNA. Germline V lookup: CDR1 KGHSH, CDR2 LQKENI. CDR3 length: 17 amino acids. The chain's CDR3 is CASSPPLAGGPLYEQFF.

The chain recombines TRBV14 with TRBJ2-7; the D call from TCRdb, TRBD1, cannot be confirmed without DNA. Per germline, CDR1 SGHDN and CDR2 FVKESK. This CDR3 is 14 amino acids long. The CDR3 loop is CASSLRDTLYEQYF.

The V and J genes are TRBV7-9 and TRBJ2-7; TCRdb's D gene call, TRBD1, goes unchecked for lack of DNA. The CDR3 is 13 residues long. From germline, CDR1 is SEHNR and CDR2 FQNEAQ (reference sequence). CDR3 in amino acids: CASSSTGQYEQYF.

This CDR3 reads CASSLSRGNTEAFF. The gene calls are TRBV28 and TRBJ1-1; TCRdb's D call, TRBD1, is unchecked because there is no DNA. The germline CDR1 and CDR2 sequences are MDHEN and SYDVKM. The CDR3 is 14 residues long. The full variable domain, with the rest looked up from reference TRBV28 and TRBJ1-1, is DVKVTQSSRYLVKRTGEKVFLECVQDMDHENMFWYRQDPGLGLRLIYFSYDVKMKEKGDIPEGYSVSREKKERFSLILESASTNQTSMYLCASSLSRGNTEAFFGQGTRLTVV.

The rearrangement links TRBV7-7 to TRBJ2-2; there is no DNA to check the TCRdb D call of TRBD1. This CDR3 comprises 15 residues. From germline, CDR1 is SSHAT and CDR2 FNYEAQ (reference sequence). This CDR3 reads CASSQPEGGTGELFF.

The genes are TRBV7-9 and TRBJ1-1; TCRdb indicates TRBD1, and absent DNA this call remains unverified. The CDR3 is made up of 16 amino acids. Germline values: CDR1 SEHNR, CDR2 FQNEAQ (reference sequence). CDR3 protein: CASSLASTGVNTEAFF.